There are a few counts of the clone carrying this TCR beta chain. The antigen remains undetermined. This sample was included in a study of CD8 T cells in ankylosing spondylitis. Study results and limitations: Disease-linked clones bore a CD8+ phenotype and were relatively rare in peripheral blood. Disease-linked clones reportedly concentrated significantly in matched ankylosing spondylitis synovial fluid. Seemingly distinctive of ankylosing spondylitis blood was a TCR beta motif formed by eight highly homologous variants. Existing reports had already noted some motif variants in reactive arthritis synovial fluid and blood.

Trimming pared 0 bases from V and 4 bases from J, leaving 22 bases between. Germline V gives CDR1 SGHKS, CDR2 YYEKEE (reference sequence). The CDR3 is made up of 18 amino acids. Quantitative 5'-RACE with molecular barcodes generated TCR beta libraries. One entry per CDR3 protein results from TCRdb running MiXCR on the 5' RACE reads. The sample includes around 540,000 distinct CDR3 sequences, roughly 13% of them seen just once. This receptor was identified in a male donor with ankylosing spondylitis. The material sequenced was blood, either unsorted or a sorted T cell fraction (not recorded which). The genes are TRBV5-5 and TRBJ1-2; D is unresolved. DNA of the CDR3: TGTGCCAGCAGCTTGGAAGGCGTGGTTAGGCCCCCAAGCTATGGCTACACCTTC. This sequence encodes CASSLEGVVRPPSYGYTF.